This T cell receptor (beta chain) emerged from a study of blood T cell repertoires in COVID-19. Study background: The United States, Italy and Spain were the sources of the acute and convalescent COVID-19 samples.

Per the authors' pipeline: Using reference gene primer amplification, nucleated cell counts were estimated. The repertoire was sequenced with immunoSEQ multiplex PCR; TCRdb's copy has only in-frame clones and lacks some. The V and J calls and the clone size are those of that table, but D and trimming were determined from the DNA. Among roughly 130,000 clones listed, approximately 88% were seen once. This clone has only a few counts. The germline V and J ends were trimmed by 5 bases and 2 bases, with 10 bases remaining between them. The CDR3 runs 13 residues. The V call is TRBV12-3 or TRBV12-4, the J call TRBJ2-7, with D perhaps matching TRBD2 (6 bases). The sequence came from a woman in her thirties who had recovered from COVID-19. The sample consisted of peripheral blood. CDR3 amino acids: CASSRTTTYEQYF. Written as DNA, the CDR3 is TGTGCCAGCAGTCGGACTACCACCTACGAGCAGTACTTC.